These 30 T cell receptor beta chains were all obtained from the same sample, sequenced in a study of response to subunit inactivated influenza vaccine. Each CDR3 protein gets one entry after TCRdb re-called the RT-PCR reads with MiXCR. Of hundreds of thousands of distinct CDR3 sequences in the sample, 12% were seen once. The sequencing used PBMCs from blood, collected on the day of vaccination. These receptors were obtained from a man aged 45-65 years who received an inactivated influenza vaccine.

The chain has TRBV6-5 and TRBJ2-7; the match to TRBD1 covers 7 bases. The CDR3 runs 18 residues. V was pared by 0 bases and J by 0 bases, with 11 bases of the junction left unmatched. Germline CDR1 is MNHEY and CDR2 is SVGAGI. DNA of the CDR3: TGTGCCAGCAGTTACTCGATTTCAGGGGGAATATCCTCCTACGAGCAGTACTTC. Its protein product is CASSYSISGGISSYEQYF.

V usage is TRBV10-3 and J usage is TRBJ2-3; 14 positions agree with TRBD2. Germline CDR1 ENHRY, CDR2 SYGVKD. The length of the CDR3 is 20 residues. With V trimmed by 3 bases and J by 4 bases, 15 bases remained unmatched. In DNA, the CDR3 is TGTGCCATCAGTGACCTCGGGACCGGGACGACTAGCGGGGGGGCAGATACGCAGTATTTT. This translates into CAISDLGTGTTSGGADTQYF.

This clonotype came up a few times. The V and J genes are TRBV7-9 and TRBJ2-7, with 10 nucleotides matching TRBD1. CDR1 SEHNR and CDR2 FQNEAQ come from the germline V gene (reference sequence). The trim removed 5 bases at V and 7 bases at J, leaving 5 bases unmatched. The CDR3 loop spans 13 amino acids. The CDR3 region has the DNA TGTGCCAGCAGCCCCGACAGGGGGCAAGAGCAGTACTTC. This gives the protein CASSPDRGQEQYF.

Only a few counts were recorded for this clonotype. V usage is TRBV7-3 and J usage is TRBJ2-3, with TRBD2 matching over 7 bases. V was clipped by 5 bases and J by 2 bases; unmatched bases: 7. CDR3 size: 15 residues. CDR1 and CDR2 from the germline V gene are SGHTA and FQGTGA. The DNA of the CDR3 is TGTGCCAGCAGCCAGGACGGGACTACCACAGATACGCAGTATTTT. Its protein product is CASSQDGTTTDTQYF.

The sample holds many counts of this clonotype. The rearrangement links TRBV4-2 to TRBJ2-7; 10 bases line up with TRBD1. The CDR3 sequence is 15 residues long. The germline V gene encodes CDR1 LGHNA and CDR2 YNFKEQ. The trim removed 0 bases at V and 6 bases at J, leaving 5 bases unmatched. The CDR3 region has the DNA TGTGCCAGCAGCCAAGATTCGACAGGGGGCCTCGAGCAGTACTTC. It encodes CASSQDSTGGLEQYF.

V and J are TRBV7-9 and TRBJ2-1; perhaps TRBD2 as D (5 bases). V was cut by 6 bases and J by 7 bases, with 13 bases left in between. Germline V CDR1 and CDR2: SEHNR, FQNEAQ (reference sequence). This CDR3 region has 13 residues. The CDR3 bases are TGTGCCAGCAGTCCCGCGTCGGGGAATGAGCAGTTCTTC. Translating it yields CASSPASGNEQFF.

This clonotype was seen only a few times. The V call is TRBV7-2, the J call TRBJ2-3; no reliable D call. The V gene's germline CDR1 is SGHTA and CDR2 FQGNSA. This CDR3 comprises 16 residues. The V and J ends lost 1 base and 0 bases respectively, with 11 bases between them. CDR3 in DNA: TGTGCCAGCAGCTTAGTGTGGGTCCCTAGCACAGATACGCAGTATTTT. Translated: CASSLVWVPSTDTQYF.

V and J are TRBV5-1 and TRBJ2-3; TRBD2 agrees at 13 bases. CDR1 is SGHRS and CDR2 is YFSETQ in the germline V gene. This CDR3 has 16 residues. V lost 4 bases and J lost 9; bases outside the gene matches: 11. The CDR3 region has the DNA TGCGCCAGCAGCCTTGGACTAGCGGGAGAACATCAGACGCAGTATTTT. It yields the protein CASSLGLAGEHQTQYF. Combining the CDR3 with reference TRBV5-1 and TRBJ2-3 gives the whole variable domain KAGVTQTPRYLIKTRGQQVTLSCSPISGHRSVSWYQQTPGQGLQFLFEYFSETQRNKGNFPGRFSGRQFSNSRSEMNVSTLELGDSALYLCASSLGLAGEHQTQYFGPGTRLTVL.

The rearrangement links TRBV2 to TRBJ2-1; 12 positions agree with TRBD2. Per germline, CDR1 SNHLY and CDR2 FYNNEI. J lost 11 bases, V lost 7 bases, and 12 bases had no gene match. CDR3 size: 15 residues. CDR3 DNA: TGTGCCAGCAACCTAGCGGGAGGGCCAGTTTTTAAGCAGTTCTTC. Translating gives CASNLAGGPVFKQFF.

This clonotype was seen only a few times. The J gene is TRBJ2-2, the V gene TRBV11-2; 9 nucleotides agree with TRBD1. CDR1 and CDR2 from the germline V gene are SGHAT and FQNNGV. The CDR3 sequence is 15 residues long. V gave up 7 bases and J gave up 6 bases; unmatched junction bases: 9. The CDR3 is CASKQGAPHPGELFF. The CDR3 DNA follows: TGTGCCAGCAAACAGGGGGCGCCTCACCCCGGGGAGCTGTTTTTT. The entire variable domain, with the rest obtained from reference TRBV11-2 and TRBJ2-2, is as follows: EAGVAQSPRYKIIEKRQSVAFWCNPISGHATLYWYQQILGQGPKLLIQFQNNGVVDDSQLPKDRFSAERLKGVDSTLKIQPAKLEDSAVYLCASKQGAPHPGELFFGEGSRLTVL.

This sequence joins TRBV11-2 and TRBJ2-7; tentative D call: TRBD2 (5 bases). Near its end, the DNA agrees better with TRBJ2-5, so the J call may be wrong. The germline gives CDR1 SGHAT, CDR2 FQNNGV. The CDR3 is made up of 14 amino acids. The CDR3 loop is CASSLAGLRETQYF. The CDR3 DNA sequence: TGTGCCAGCAGCTTAGCCGGACTCCGGGAGACCCAGTACTTC.

The J gene is TRBJ1-1, the V gene TRBV10-3; D call uncertain. The V end was cut by 10 bases, the J end by 0 bases, with 12 bases between. Germline lookup yields CDR1 ENHRY and CDR2 SYGVKD. There are 13 residues in the CDR3. The CDR3 sequence: CATRASMNTEAFF. The CDR3 DNA follows: TGTGCCACCCGGGCCTCCATGAACACTGAAGCTTTCTTT.

This clonotype has more than one count but fewer than ten. The chain is built from TRBV27 and TRBJ2-1, with 10 bases lining up with TRBD2. After removal of 1 base from V and 6 bases from J, the junction contained 6 bases not matched to a gene. Looked up from germline, CDR1 is MNHEY and CDR2 is SMNVEV (reference sequence). The CDR3 has 16 amino acids. The CDR3 DNA sequence: TGTGCCAGCAGTTTATATCTGGGACTAGCGAGCAATGAGCAGTTCTTC. Protein: CASSLYLGLASNEQFF.

At least ten counts were recorded for this clonotype. The chain has TRBV14 and TRBJ2-1; 8 bases align to TRBD2. The CDR3 is 14 residues long. J was trimmed by 8 bases and V by 3 bases; bases with no gene match: 6. The germline gives CDR1 SGHDN, CDR2 FVKESK. The DNA of the CDR3 is TGTGCCAGCAGCCAGCTAGGACTAGCTGATGAGCAGTTCTTC. Translation: CASSQLGLADEQFF.

The rearrangement uses TRBV20-1 and TRBJ2-7; unclear D gene. Germline CDR1 is DFQATT and CDR2 is SNEGSKA (reference sequence). The CDR3 length is 10 residues. Trimming removed 4 bases at V and 3 bases at J, with 4 bases between. CDR3 coding DNA: TGCAGTGCTACAGGCTACGAGCAGTACTTC. It codes for CSATGYEQYF.

The V gene is TRBV20-1, the J gene TRBJ1-4; D unclear. Germline V lookup: CDR1 DFQATT, CDR2 SNEGSKA (reference sequence). This CDR3 spans 13 amino acids. V lost 3 bases and J lost 0, with 5 bases in between. The CDR3 DNA is TGCAGTGCTAGGCCTCCAACTAATGAAAAACTGTTTTTT. Translated, it gives CSARPPTNEKLFF.

The chain combines TRBV7-3 with TRBJ2-4; D not certain. Looked up from germline, CDR1 is SGHTA and CDR2 is FQGTGA. Trimming left V 5 bases short and J 5 bases short, with 13 bases between. The CDR3 runs to 14 residues. CDR3 sequence (DNA): TGTGCCAGCAGCCCGGACCCGGCCCAAAACATTCAGTACTTC. Its protein product is CASSPDPAQNIQYF.

Only a few counts were recorded for this clonotype. This chain joins TRBV6-2 or TRBV6-3 and TRBJ2-2, with a tentative D call TRBD2 (6 bases). Germline lookup yields CDR1 MNHEY and CDR2 SVGEGT. This CDR3 has 19 amino acids. Trimming stripped 2 bases from V and 1 base from J, with 20 bases between. The CDR3 spells CASSYPLPAGIRNTGELFF. The DNA of the CDR3 is TGTGCCAGCAGTTACCCGTTGCCGGCGGGGATAAGGAACACCGGGGAGCTGTTTTTT.

This clonotype occurred a few times. The chain links TRBV7-9 to TRBJ2-1; tentatively, D is TRBD1 or TRBD2 (5 bases each). The V end lost 5 bases, the J end lost 9 bases, and 11 bases lay between the germline ends. The CDR3 is 12 residues long. CDR1 and CDR2 (germline): SEHNR, FQNEAQ (reference sequence). The CDR3, as DNA: TGTGCCAGCAGCCTGGGACGCCCTGAGCAGTTCTTC. Its translation is CASSLGRPEQFF.

The chain recombines TRBV20-1 with TRBJ2-7; 8 bases agree with TRBD2. The V gene's germline CDR1 is DFQATT and CDR2 SNEGSKA (reference sequence). The V segment lost 3 bases and the J segment 0 bases; nucleotides outside the gene matches: 7. The CDR3 is 15 residues long. This CDR3 reads CSASSSGGSSYEQYF. The CDR3 DNA sequence: TGCAGTGCTAGTAGCAGCGGGGGTAGCTCCTACGAGCAGTACTTC.

This clonotype has just a few counts. The chain employs TRBV20-1 and TRBJ2-5; D gene uncertain. Germline V gene lookup returns CDR1 DFQATT and CDR2 SNEGSKA (reference sequence). The CDR3 sequence is 13 residues long. The V gene lost 0 bases and the J gene lost 4 bases, with 9 bases spanning the gap. The CDR3 region has the DNA TGCAGTGCTAGAGATTTCCGCCTAGAGACCCAGTACTTC. Encoded protein: CSARDFRLETQYF.

This clonotype has at least ten counts. The chain has TRBV18 and TRBJ2-3; no clear D gene. Germline assignment: CDR1 KGHSH and CDR2 LQKENI. Trimming removed 3 bases from V and 0 bases from J, with 4 bases in between. This CDR3 comprises 13 residues. CDR3 in DNA: TGTGCCAGCTCACCCCCTAGCACAGATACGCAGTATTTT. Amino acids: CASSPPSTDTQYF.

A word on this clonotype: Compared with germline, one end of the junction differs, possibly owing to a read error. The rearrangement links TRBV7-8 to TRBJ2-3; D assignment may be TRBD1 or TRBD2 (6 bases each). This CDR3 has 14 amino acids. The germline gives CDR1 SGHVS, CDR2 FQNEAQ. The CDR3, as DNA: TGTGCCAGCAGCCTAGCGAGGGGGAGCGATACGCAGTATTTT. It is translated as CASSLARGSDTQYF.

The chain couples TRBV7-2 to TRBJ1-2, with 7 bases identical to TRBD1. With 5 bases clipped from V and 8 bases from J, the junction kept 11 bases outside the gene matches. This CDR3 region has 14 residues. Germline-derived CDR1 and CDR2 are SGHTA and FQGNSA. CDR3 residues: CASSGPQGGLGYTF. The CDR3 region has the DNA TGTGCCAGCAGCGGACCCCAGGGGGGGTTGGGCTACACCTTC.

This clonotype was picked up a small number of times. The chain employs TRBV6-2 or TRBV6-3 and TRBJ2-3, with D possibly matching TRBD1 (6 bases). This CDR3 has 14 residues. Trimming left V 8 bases short and J 2 bases short, with 14 bases between. The germline gives CDR1 MNHEY, CDR2 SVGEGT. The DNA of the CDR3 is TGTGCCAGCGGATATCAGGGGTTCACAGATACGCAGTATTTT. This codes for CASGYQGFTDTQYF.

The J gene is TRBJ2-1, the V gene TRBV11-2; TRBD2 agrees at 8 bases. The CDR3 spans 16 residues. The V segment lost 1 base and the J segment 9 bases; nucleotides outside the gene matches: 11. In germline, CDR1 is SGHAT, CDR2 FQNNGV. CDR3 protein: CASSLVGLAGSSEQFF. The CDR3 region has the DNA TGTGCCAGCAGCTTAGTCGGCTTAGCGGGAAGTTCTGAGCAGTTCTTC.

The rearrangement joins TRBV29-1 to TRBJ1-5; D ambiguous. V lost 8 bases and J lost 4, with 15 bases in between. CDR1 and CDR2 from the germline V gene are SQVTM and ANQGSEA. The CDR3 extends over 13 amino acids. The CDR3 region is CSIWVGGNQPQHF. The DNA of the CDR3 is TGCAGCATTTGGGTGGGTGGGAATCAGCCCCAGCATTTT.

This clonotype has only a few counts. This chain links TRBV6-1 with TRBJ2-1; TRBD2 matches at 14 bases. Germline CDR1 and CDR2: MNHNS and SASEGT. The V segment lost 10 bases and the J segment 8 bases; nucleotides outside the gene matches: 10. This CDR3 contains 15 residues. The CDR3, as DNA: TGTGCCACCGCATTGACTAGCGGGAGGGCCCATGAGCAGTTCTTC. Translated, it gives CATALTSGRAHEQFF.

V usage is TRBV20-1 and J usage is TRBJ1-5; possibly TRBD1 for D (5 bases). The CDR3 consists of 15 residues. V lost 0 bases and J 4 bases, leaving 13 bases between the germline ends. The germline V gene has CDR1 DFQATT and CDR2 SNEGSKA (reference sequence). CDR3: CSAREGAIRNQPQHF. Here the CDR3 DNA reads TGCAGTGCTAGAGAAGGGGCAATAAGGAATCAGCCCCAGCATTTT.

This sequence joins TRBV4-1 and TRBJ2-3, with 10 nucleotides matching TRBD2. CDR1 and CDR2 (germline): MGHRA, YSYEKL. V dropped 1 base and J dropped 2; count of bases not matched to a gene: 3. The CDR3 contains 16 residues. DNA for the CDR3: TGCGCCAGCAGCCAAGGGACTAGCGGTATCACAGATACGCAGTATTTT. Translating it yields CASSQGTSGITDTQYF.